These T cell receptor beta chains were read from a single sample in a study of cytomegalovirus exposure and HLA in healthy donors. Clones were read by immunoSEQ multiplex PCR, and TCRdb kept only the in-frame ones, dropping some. Here the sample spans 84,000 or so clones, less than 65% being singletons. The material sequenced was PBMCs. The receptors were sampled from a woman aged 25 to 39 in good health and CMV-seropositive. CDR3s include the opening cysteine and the closing phenylalanine or tryptophan.

>TRBJ2-5|TRBV6-1
CASSTGLTWETQYF
>TRBJ1-1|TRBV7-9
CASSGTGHMNTEAFF
>TRBJ1-2|TRBV7-8
CASSLAGVNGYTF
>TRBJ1-2|TRBV4-1
CASSQTQGAAYGYTF
>TRBJ2-1|TRBV2
CASSEGTGVYNEQFF
>TRBJ1-1|TRBV28
CASSLQGEALNTEAFF
>TRBJ2-3|TRBV5-1
CASSLARVTDTQYF
>TRBJ2-2|TRBV10-3
CAISNPHRELTGELFF
>TRBJ1-5|TRBV13
CASSLGPSAQHF
>TRBJ1-2|TRBV2
CASSRDSLYGYTF
>TRBJ1-1|TRBV7-2
CASSRSTATEAFF
>TRBJ1-1|TRBV7-6
CASSLAPGTGNTEAFF
>TRBJ1-2|TRBV6-4
CASKPTQGPYGYTF
>TRBJ1-1|TRBV30
CAWSLGGPEAFF
>TRBJ2-1|TRBV7-8
CASLLQGGTYNEQFF
>TRBJ1-1|TRBV23-1
CASSPTRGDGDTEAFF
>TRBJ2-7|TRBV5-4
CASSLGSGGEQYF
>TRBJ1-6|TRBV5-4
CASSSQGAADSPLHF
>TRBJ2-5|TRBV11-3
CASSPGSQETQYF
>TRBJ1-6|TRBV6-1
CAIQPFSYNSPLHF
>TRBJ2-6|TRBV7-9
CASSLGTQGAGSGANVLTF
>TRBJ2-1|TRBV13
CASSLGLVNEQFF
>TRBJ1-5|TRBV5-5
CASSLMLLSSTLEPQHF
>TRBJ2-3|TRBV5-6
CASSLGAPPDTQYF
>TRBJ1-1|TRBV7-9
CASSRGTGMAFF
>TRBJ1-6|TRBV27
CASRSSTGVRSPLHF
>TRBJ2-3|TRBV10-3
CAISQSDTQYF
>TRBJ1-1|TRBV14
CASSRDRATEAFF
>TRBJ2-7|TRBV5-1
CASSFVGGEYEQYF
>TRBJ1-1|TRBV11-2
CASTGRRDTEAFF
>TRBJ1-1|TRBV10-1
CASSAQGRAFF
>TRBJ2-7|TRBV11-3
CASSTRTGLTYEQYF
>TRBJ1-2|TRBV29-1
CSVSDNYGYTF
>TRBJ1-4|TRBV21-1
CASSKGGVIIATNEKLFF
>TRBJ1-1|TRBV4-1
CASSQDSSWNTEAFF
>TRBJ1-2|TRBV6-5
CASSQGAVNYGYTF
>TRBJ1-2|TRBV19
CASSTQGVKTSFYGYTF
>TRBJ1-1|TRBV5-5
CASGQGGNTEAFF
>TRBJ1-5|TRBV15
CATSRGFLRGTNQPQHF
>TRBJ2-3|TRBV6-1
CASSATAGGPSDTQYF
>TRBJ1-3|TRBV30
CAWSVGQISSGNTIYF
>TRBJ1-2|TRBV7-2
CASSLDTSLNYGYTF
>TRBJ2-3|TRBV13
CASSILAGGPTDTQYF
>TRBJ1-1|TRBV6-1
CASSARDRVTEAFF
>TRBJ1-4|TRBV2
CASRESTGTEKLFF
>TRBJ2-1|TRBV5-1
CASRKQGDYNEQFF
>TRBJ1-4|TRBV12-5
CASKGPRGEKLFF
>TRBJ1-1|TRBV11-3
CASSSGPGNTEAFF
>TRBJ1-2|TRBV6-4
CASSERGGGGYPF
>TRBJ2-3|TRBV4-2
CASSQEGLAADTQYF
>TRBJ1-1|TRBV10-3
CAIKQGPTEAFF
>TRBJ2-5|TRBV7-9
CASSGRVIGRPETQYF
>TRBJ2-5|TRBV7-8
CASSFAGGETQYF
>TRBJ1-3|TRBV9
CASSASGGSGNTIYF
>TRBJ1-5|TRBV6-5
CASSRQENQPQHF
>TRBJ1-1|TRBV30
CAWTLNPEALF
>TRBJ1-1|TRBV28
CASSPDSLTEAFF
>TRBJ1-2|TRBV6-1
CASSDYPTGKNYGYTF